A selection of T cell receptor beta chains follows, all from one sample in a study of T cell changes during pregnancy in multiple sclerosis. This table comes from immunoSEQ multiplex PCR, and its TCRdb copy is limited to in-frame clones, with some not included. The table records tens of thousands of clones, roughly 91% of them present only once. The specimen comprised CD8+ T cells from peripheral blood mononuclear cells, sampled before pregnancy. All receptors come from a female donor with multiple sclerosis, enrolled in a pregnancy study. Both conserved end residues are part of each CDR3. D genes are given only for firm matches.

>TRBV5-8|TRBD2|TRBJ2-7
TGTGCCAGCCTTGGCGGGGGCTCCTACGAGCAGTACTTC
CASLGGGSYEQYF
>TRBV12-5|TRBD1|TRBJ1-1
TGTGCTAGTGGTTTTATAAACAATGTGGGACAGGCCTACCACGGGGCATCTGAAGCTTTCTTT
CASGFINNVGQAYHGASEAFF
>TRBV2|NA|TRBJ1-6
TGTGCCAGCAGTGAAGCCCGCGCAGGGTCGGGTTCACCCCTCCACTTT
CASSEARAGSGSPLHF
>TRBV9|TRBD1|TRBJ1-4
TGTGCCAGCAGCAACGGACAGGGTGAAAAACTGTTTTTT
CASSNGQGEKLFF
>TRBV9|NA|TRBJ1-5
TGTGCCAGCAGCGTGGGTGCGGTTCCGGAGCCCCAGCATTTT
CASSVGAVPEPQHF
>TRBV25-1|NA|TRBJ2-3
TGTGCCAGCGTTAAGGTGGGGGCAGGAGGCACAGATACGCAGTATTTT
CASVKVGAGGTDTQYF
>TRBV7-2|NA|TRBJ2-1
TGTGCCAGCAGCTTTCTGGCAGTCTCCTACAATGAGCAGTTCTTC
CASSFLAVSYNEQFF
>TRBV21-1|NA|TRBJ2-7
TGTGCCAGCAGCGTACTGAAACGGGACAGGGGCCACGAGCAGTACTTC
CASSVLKRDRGHEQYF
>TRBV21-1|NA|TRBJ1-2
TGTGCCAGCAGCAAAAGGCGGCCAGGGCAGTGGAATGGCTACACCTTC
CASSKRRPGQWNGYTF
>TRBV5-4|TRBD1|TRBJ2-3
TGTGCCAGCAGCTTTGACAGGGGCACAGATACGCAGTATTTT
CASSFDRGTDTQYF